The clone carrying this T cell receptor (beta chain) has a count of ten or more. The germline V gene has CDR1 MGHRA and CDR2 YSYEKL. This CDR3 is 15 amino acids long. With 3 bases clipped from V and 4 bases from J, the junction kept 8 bases outside the gene matches. This sample was included in a study of T cells in Graves' hyperthyroidism and ophthalmopathy. The investigators amplified TCR beta CDR3 regions from RNA transcripts. The study used the HTBI primer set for a first-round RT-PCR of the TCR CDR3. MiXCR, run by TCRdb on the multiplex PCR reads, gives a single entry per CDR3 protein. Among fewer than 650,000 distinct CDR3 sequences listed, 46% were seen once.

This chain joins TRBV4-1 and TRBJ1-1; TRBD1 agrees at 7 bases. The sequence was obtained from an adult woman with Graves' disease, either hyperthyroidism or ophthalmopathy (not recorded which). Material for sequencing was peripheral blood or thyroid tissue (not recorded which). CDR3 sequence: CASSQADRVSTEAFF. The DNA of the CDR3 is TGCGCCAGCAGCCAGGCCGACAGGGTGAGCACTGAAGCTTTCTTT.